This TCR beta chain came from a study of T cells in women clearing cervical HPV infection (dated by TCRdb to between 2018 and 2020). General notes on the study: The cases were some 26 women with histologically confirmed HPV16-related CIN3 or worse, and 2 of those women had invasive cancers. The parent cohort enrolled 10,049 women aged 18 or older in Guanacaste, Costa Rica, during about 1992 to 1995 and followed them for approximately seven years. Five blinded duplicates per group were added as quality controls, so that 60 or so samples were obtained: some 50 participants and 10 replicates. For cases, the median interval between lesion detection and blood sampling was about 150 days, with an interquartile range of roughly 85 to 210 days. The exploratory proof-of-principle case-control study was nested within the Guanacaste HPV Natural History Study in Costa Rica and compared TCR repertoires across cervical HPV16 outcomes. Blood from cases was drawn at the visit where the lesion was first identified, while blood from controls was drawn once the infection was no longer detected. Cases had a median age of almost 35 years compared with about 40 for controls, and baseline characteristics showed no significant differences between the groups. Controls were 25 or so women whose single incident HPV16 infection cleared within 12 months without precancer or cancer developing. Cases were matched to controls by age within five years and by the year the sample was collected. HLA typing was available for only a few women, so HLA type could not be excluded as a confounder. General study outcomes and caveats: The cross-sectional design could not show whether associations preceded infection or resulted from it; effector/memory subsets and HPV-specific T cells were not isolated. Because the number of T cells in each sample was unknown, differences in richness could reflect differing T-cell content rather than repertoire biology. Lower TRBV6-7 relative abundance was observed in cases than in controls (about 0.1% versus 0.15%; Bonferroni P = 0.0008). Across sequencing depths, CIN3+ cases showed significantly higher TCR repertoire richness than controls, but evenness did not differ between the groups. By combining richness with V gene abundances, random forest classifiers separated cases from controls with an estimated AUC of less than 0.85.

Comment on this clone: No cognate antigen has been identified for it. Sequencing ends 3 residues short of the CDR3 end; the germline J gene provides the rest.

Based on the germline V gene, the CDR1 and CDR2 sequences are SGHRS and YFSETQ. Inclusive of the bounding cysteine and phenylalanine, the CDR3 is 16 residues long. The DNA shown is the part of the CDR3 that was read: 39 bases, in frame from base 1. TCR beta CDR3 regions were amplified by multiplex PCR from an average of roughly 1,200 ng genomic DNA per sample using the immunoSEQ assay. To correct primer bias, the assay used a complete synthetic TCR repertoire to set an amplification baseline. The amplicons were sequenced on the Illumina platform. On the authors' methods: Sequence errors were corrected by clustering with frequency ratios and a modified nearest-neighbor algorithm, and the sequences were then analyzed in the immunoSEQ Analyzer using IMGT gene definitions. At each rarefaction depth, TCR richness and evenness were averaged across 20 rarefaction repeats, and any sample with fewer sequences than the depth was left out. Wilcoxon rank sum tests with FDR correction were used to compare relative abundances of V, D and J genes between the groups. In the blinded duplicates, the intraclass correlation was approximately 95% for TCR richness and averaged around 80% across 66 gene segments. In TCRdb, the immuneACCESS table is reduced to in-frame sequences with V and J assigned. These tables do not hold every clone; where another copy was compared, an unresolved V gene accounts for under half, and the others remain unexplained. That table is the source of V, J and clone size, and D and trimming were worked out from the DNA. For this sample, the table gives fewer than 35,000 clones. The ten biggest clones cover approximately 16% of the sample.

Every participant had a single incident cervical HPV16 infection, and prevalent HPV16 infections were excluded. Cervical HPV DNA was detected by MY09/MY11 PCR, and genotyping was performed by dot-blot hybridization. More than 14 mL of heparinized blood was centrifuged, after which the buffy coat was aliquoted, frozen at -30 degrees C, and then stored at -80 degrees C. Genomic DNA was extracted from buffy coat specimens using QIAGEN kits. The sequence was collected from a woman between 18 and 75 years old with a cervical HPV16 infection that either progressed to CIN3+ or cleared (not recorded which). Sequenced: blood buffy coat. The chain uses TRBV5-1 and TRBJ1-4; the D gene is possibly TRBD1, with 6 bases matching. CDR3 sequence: CASGEGVPSYNSPLFF. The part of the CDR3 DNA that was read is TGCGCCAGCGGGGAGGGGGTTCCTTCCTATAATTCACCA.